A single TCR beta chain is shown here with its context. Random hexamers were used to reverse transcribe about 0.5 to 1 ug of RNA. From the immunoSEQ multiplex PCR reads, TCRdb called clonotypes with MiXCR, one entry per CDR3 protein. The sample comprises 74,000 or so distinct CDR3 sequences, about 93% of which are singletons, and roughly 0.56% rests with the top ten. The sample originates from a study of CD8 T cells in Susac syndrome. At the level of the study: Active disease was present in roughly 6 of the sequenced Susac syndrome patients, and remission in eight.

The CDR3 covers 16 residues. V was clipped by 3 bases and J by 6 bases, with 18 bases between them. In germline, CDR1 is LGHDT, CDR2 YNNKEL (reference sequence). The sample consisted of CD4+ T cells from PBMCs. The chain uses TRBV3-1 and TRBJ2-1; weak D call: TRBD1 (6 bases). The TCR comes from a human donor with Susac syndrome. This CDR3 reads CASSHPDRLRVNEQFF. In nucleotides, the CDR3 is TGTGCCAGCAGCCATCCCGACAGGTTGCGTGTCAATGAGCAGTTCTTC.